This entry is about one T cell receptor (beta chain). The antigen remains undetermined. The data derive from a study of cytomegalovirus exposure and HLA in healthy donors. Study details: Genotyping showed roughly 83% of hundreds of donors falling in the Caucasian-associated ancestry cluster.

Notes on the study in general: Later analysis revealed greater clonal expansion in HLA-associated TCR beta chains than in equally common others. In vitro experiments confirmed that three CMV-associated chains were specific for CMV antigens.

The primer mix had 60 Vbeta and 13 Jbeta primers. Generated by immunoSEQ multiplex PCR, the TCRdb table keeps only in-frame clones and is missing some. The sample has 150,000 to 160,000 clones; nearly 80% are singletons. Each of the donors was a healthy bone marrow donor. Germline V lookup: CDR1 ENHRY, CDR2 SYGVKD. CDR3 length: 15 residues. The ends lost 6 bases at V and 4 bases at J; junction bases unmatched: 7. This chain uses TRBV10-3 with TRBJ2-1; TRBD1 matches 9 bases. Sequencing was done on a sample of PBMCs. This TCR was sampled from a man aged 25-45 years in good health and CMV-seropositive. The chain's CDR3 is CAISQGQGSYNEQFF. The CDR3 DNA follows: TGTGCCATCAGCCAAGGACAGGGGAGTTACAATGAGCAGTTCTTC.